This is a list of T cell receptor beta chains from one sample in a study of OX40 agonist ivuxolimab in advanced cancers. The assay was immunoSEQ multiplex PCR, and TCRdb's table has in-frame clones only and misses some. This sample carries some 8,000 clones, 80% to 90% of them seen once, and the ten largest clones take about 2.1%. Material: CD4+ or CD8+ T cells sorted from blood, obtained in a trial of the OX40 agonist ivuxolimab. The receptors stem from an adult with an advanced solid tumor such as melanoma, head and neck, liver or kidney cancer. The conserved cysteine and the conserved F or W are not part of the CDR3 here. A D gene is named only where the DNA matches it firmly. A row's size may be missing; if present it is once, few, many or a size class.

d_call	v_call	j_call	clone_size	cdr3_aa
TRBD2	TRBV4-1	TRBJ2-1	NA	ASSQDRWGLAGVAEQF
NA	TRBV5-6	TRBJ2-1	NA	ASSLVRLQSSYNEQF
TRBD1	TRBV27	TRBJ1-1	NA	ASSDRQGGANTEAF
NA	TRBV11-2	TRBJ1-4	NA	ASSTLTGQRNEKLF
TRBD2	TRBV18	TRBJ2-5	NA	ASSQGLAGKETQY
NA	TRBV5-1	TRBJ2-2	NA	ASSLARTESAGELF
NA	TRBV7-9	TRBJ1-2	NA	ASSDRNGYT
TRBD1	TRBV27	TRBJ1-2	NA	ASSSQGAPYGYT
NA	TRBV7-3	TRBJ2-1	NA	ASSLNGGGGEQF
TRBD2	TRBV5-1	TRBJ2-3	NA	ASSSAPAGESDTQY
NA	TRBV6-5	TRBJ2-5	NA	ATHRDNDQETQY
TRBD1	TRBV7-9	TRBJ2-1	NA	ASSSTGGEQF
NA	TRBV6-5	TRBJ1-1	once	ASRRQRMNTEAF
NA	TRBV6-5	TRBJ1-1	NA	ASSSSRLGVNTEAF
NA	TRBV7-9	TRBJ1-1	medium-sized	ASSRLDSNTEAF
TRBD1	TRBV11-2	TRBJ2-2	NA	ASSPTGGANTGELF
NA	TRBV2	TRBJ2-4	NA	ASSVEGNIQY
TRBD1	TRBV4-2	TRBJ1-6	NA	ASSQVGTGGRNSPLH
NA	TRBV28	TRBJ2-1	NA	ASEDYNEQF
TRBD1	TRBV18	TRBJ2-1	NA	ASSPGQGFYEQF
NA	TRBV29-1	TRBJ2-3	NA	SVVGRPTDTQY
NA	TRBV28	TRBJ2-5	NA	ASSRPGRRQETQY
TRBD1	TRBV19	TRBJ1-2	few	ASRIQGEDGYT
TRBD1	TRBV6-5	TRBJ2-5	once	ASSYRGGRGETQY
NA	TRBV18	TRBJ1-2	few	ASSLTGRNYGYT
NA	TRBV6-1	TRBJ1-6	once	ASSEASSYNSPLH
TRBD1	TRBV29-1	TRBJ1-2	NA	SVLGQGFYGYT
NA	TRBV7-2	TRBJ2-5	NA	ASSPVGGRETQY
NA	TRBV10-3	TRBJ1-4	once	AISAEVATNEKLF
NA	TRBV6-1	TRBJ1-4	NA	ASSEQAGVREKLF
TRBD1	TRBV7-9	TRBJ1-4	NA	ASSLEAGTGGEKLF
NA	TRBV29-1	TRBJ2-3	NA	SVEEGRAVDTQY
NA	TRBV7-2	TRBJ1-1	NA	ASSPFPRGNTEAF
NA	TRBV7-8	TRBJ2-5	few	ASSIGSLSGFWGETQY
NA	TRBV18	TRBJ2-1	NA	ASSPRDFNEQF
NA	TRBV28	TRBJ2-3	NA	ASSLPGPEDTQY
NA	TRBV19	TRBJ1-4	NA	ASKREVTNEKLF
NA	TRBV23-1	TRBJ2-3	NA	ASSQRYTDTQY
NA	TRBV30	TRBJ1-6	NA	AWTYPGQPYNSPLH
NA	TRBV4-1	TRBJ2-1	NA	ASSRSPGEDYNEQF
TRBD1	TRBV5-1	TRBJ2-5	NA	ASSLLGDRAYETQY